This entry features one T cell receptor beta chain sequence. The antigen remains unidentified. This specimen comes from a study of T cell responses to AZD1222 COVID-19 vaccine. Whole-study context: The analysis combined second doses at about 4 or about 12 weeks. Study findings and constraints: Spike-specific TCR repertoires showed rising breadth and depth after two AZD1222 doses. It was only after the peak T cell response that any repertoires were sampled.

Generated by immunoSEQ multiplex PCR, the TCRdb table keeps only in-frame clones and is missing some. Of under 170,000 clones detected, roughly 92% appear once; the ten largest clones hold around 1.3%. There are 15 residues in the CDR3. The V end was cut by 4 bases, the J end by 0 bases, with 7 bases between. The germline V gene encodes CDR1 SGHAT and CDR2 FQNNGV. This TCR was sampled from an adult in good health. The source material was peripheral blood, sampled on day 0 of AZD1222 vaccination. The chain has TRBV11-2 and TRBJ2-6; D unresolved. CDR3 amino acids: CASSSPSSGANVLTF. CDR3 nucleotides: TGTGCCAGCAGCTCACCTTCCTCTGGGGCCAACGTCCTGACTTTC.